This TCR beta chain is drawn from a study of T cell responses to AZD1222 COVID-19 vaccine. Sequencing used immunoSEQ multiplex PCR; TCRdb keeps in-frame clones, though not all of them. The sample consists of over 100,000 clones, 85% to 95% of them appearing once. V lost 0 bases, J lost 10 bases, and 4 bases lay in between. This CDR3 region has 12 residues. The V gene's germline CDR1 is MNHEY and CDR2 SVGAGI. This specimen was peripheral blood, taken on day 0 of AZD1222 vaccination. This sequence was found in an adult in good health. The rearrangement joins TRBV6-5 to TRBJ1-6; D remains unclear. CDR3 sequence reads: CASSYSGSPLHF. The CDR3 DNA follows: TGTGCCAGCAGTTACTCAGGGTCACCCCTCCACTTT.